This T cell receptor beta chain derives from a study of CD8 T cells in Susac syndrome. An input of 0.5 to 1 ug of RNA was subjected to reverse transcription using random hexamers. immunoSEQ multiplex PCR amplified TCR beta CDR3 across 54 Vbeta, 13 Jbeta. TCRdb recomputed calls from the immunoSEQ multiplex PCR reads with MiXCR, one row per CDR3 protein. Among about 85,000 distinct CDR3 sequences listed, just under 95% were seen once. This CDR3 has 14 residues. The V and J ends lost 5 bases and 4 bases, in that order; junction bases with no gene match: 3. This clonotype was found once. The V gene is TRBV12-3 or TRBV12-4, the J gene TRBJ1-3; 9 bases are a match to TRBD1. The sequenced material came from CD8+ T cells from PBMCs. The sequence was obtained from a human donor with Susac syndrome. The DNA for the CDR3 is TGTGCCAGCAGTGGACAGGGGCAAGGAAACACCATATATTTT. Translating it yields CASSGQGQGNTIYF.